Presented here are 21 T cell receptor beta chains from one specimen sequenced in a study of CD8+ T cells in alopecia areata. Sequencing templates came from extracted RNA that was reverse transcribed into cDNA. The table came from immunoSEQ multiplex PCR; TCRdb's copy has only in-frame clones and leaves some out. The table has more than 85,000 clones, roughly three fifths seen once; the top ten hold around 15%. Treatment given: oral pan-JAK inhibitor, 5-10 mg twice daily. The sequencing here drew on CD8+ T cells sorted from blood, taken at week 4, from a patient treated with tofacitinib. The receptors were sampled from a human donor with alopecia areata.

This clone has a handful of counts. The gene calls are TRBV27 and TRBJ2-7; 10 bases are shared with TRBD1. The V gene's germline CDR1 is MNHEY and CDR2 SMNVEV (reference sequence). CDR3 length: 17 residues. J lost 5 bases, V lost 5 bases, and 15 bases had no gene match. The CDR3 DNA sequence: TGTGCCAGCAGTCTAATCACAAGACAGGGGGCGATAGACGAGCAGTACTTC. Amino acid sequence: CASSLITRQGAIDEQYF.

The table lists this clone with a count of one. This chain links TRBV10-1 with TRBJ2-5, with a weak D call TRBD2 (6 bases). CDR3 length equals 14 residues. Trimming cost V 0 bases and J 7 bases, with 12 bases left between them. Per the germline V gene, CDR1 is WNHNN and CDR2 is SYGVQD (reference sequence). The CDR3 spells CASSESRRLGTQYF. As DNA, the CDR3 is TGCGCCAGCAGTGAGTCGAGGAGACTAGGGACCCAGTACTTC.

This clone was counted between two and nine times. The V call is TRBV6-1, the J call TRBJ1-1, with unresolved D. Germline V gene sequence: CDR1 MNHNS, CDR2 SASEGT. V lost 0 bases to trimming and J lost 2 bases, with 10 bases between them. This CDR3 comprises 15 residues. The chain's CDR3 is CASSEAPWANTEAFF. The CDR3 region has the DNA TGTGCCAGCAGTGAAGCACCGTGGGCTAACACTGAAGCTTTCTTT.

The chain links TRBV5-1 to TRBJ2-5, with D possibly matching TRBD1 (5 bases). Germline V gene data show CDR1 as SGHRS and CDR2 as YFSETQ. V gave up 4 bases and J gave up 4 bases, with 17 bases separating them. The CDR3 has 15 amino acids. The CDR3 DNA follows: TGCGCCAGCAGCCCGTTCGCCAGGGTCGGAGAGACCCAGTACTTC. As protein: CASSPFARVGETQYF.

This chain connects TRBV5-1 to TRBJ1-1; D might be TRBD1 (6 bases). Deletions cut 4 bases from V and 5 bases from J, with 15 bases between. Germline CDR1 is SGHRS and CDR2 is YFSETQ. The CDR3 covers 14 residues. The CDR3 region has the DNA TGCGCCAGCAGCCCCGGGACATCGCTGACTGAAGCTTTCTTT. Its protein product is CASSPGTSLTEAFF.

In this sample, this clone turned up once. The chain combines TRBV11-2 with TRBJ2-7; D is unresolved. Trimming pared 3 bases from V and 4 bases from J, leaving 7 bases between. The CDR3 spans 12 residues. In germline, CDR1 is SGHAT, CDR2 FQNNGV. The CDR3 protein is CASSFQRYEQYF. In nucleotides, the CDR3 is TGTGCCAGCAGCTTCCAGAGATACGAGCAGTACTTC.

The chain links TRBV14 to TRBJ2-1, with D possibly matching TRBD1 (7 bases). V was pared by 0 bases and J by 10 bases, with 19 bases between. Germline CDR1 reads SGHDN; CDR2 reads FVKESK. The CDR3 totals 16 residues. The CDR3 coding sequence is TGTGCCAGCAGCCAAGAGAGACTAGGGGGCCAAGAGGAGCAGTTCTTC. It codes for CASSQERLGGQEEQFF.

J is TRBJ1-2 and V is TRBV27, with no clear D. V was clipped by 0 bases and J by 8 bases, with 19 bases between them. This CDR3 region has 16 residues. Germline CDR1 and CDR2: MNHEY and SMNVEV (reference sequence). The CDR3 DNA is TGTGCCAGCAGTTTATCTCCGCCCGGAGGGCGGACCGGCTACACCTTC. The encoded protein is CASSLSPPGGRTGYTF.

This chain links TRBV7-6 with TRBJ1-4; no clear D gene. V was shortened by 5 bases and J by 0 bases, with 13 bases between the two germline ends. This CDR3 region has 16 residues. The germline V gene has CDR1 SGHVS and CDR2 FNYEAQ. The CDR3 loop is CASSPEWSATNEKLFF. Written as DNA, the CDR3 is TGTGCCAGCAGCCCTGAATGGTCTGCAACTAATGAAAAACTGTTTTTT.

This rearrangement joins TRBV14 to TRBJ1-4; D is unresolved. Trimming shortened V by 0 bases and J by 0 bases, and 5 bases separated the two germline ends. This CDR3 is 15 amino acids long. The germline V gene has CDR1 SGHDN and CDR2 FVKESK. The chain's CDR3 is CASSQDQATNEKLFF. CDR3 sequence (DNA): TGTGCCAGCAGCCAAGATCAGGCAACTAATGAAAAACTGTTTTTT.

The table lists this clone with a few counts. This sequence joins TRBV29-1 and TRBJ2-7; the match to TRBD1 covers 7 bases. V lost 3 bases to trimming and J lost 2 bases; unmatched junction nucleotides: 7. Germline V gives CDR1 SQVTM, CDR2 ANQGSEA. CDR3 length equals 14 residues. The CDR3 spells CSVELTGATYEQYF. CDR3 sequence (DNA): TGCAGCGTTGAGCTTACAGGGGCTACCTACGAGCAGTACTTC.

The CDR3 nucleotides read TGCGCCAGCAGCCTACAATGGGGGGGCGTTTTGGAGGACACTGAAGCTTTCTTT. Protein: CASSLQWGGVLEDTEAFF. The gene calls are TRBV4-1 and TRBJ1-1, with D possibly matching TRBD1 (6 bases). The CDR3 is 18 amino acids. The V end lost 4 bases, the J end lost 3 bases, and 24 bases lay between the germline ends. The germline V gene encodes CDR1 MGHRA and CDR2 YSYEKL.

The gene calls are TRBV2 and TRBJ2-5; TRBD1 matches at 7 bases. Germline trimming cut 9 bases from V and 0 bases from J; bases unmatched to any gene: 10. This CDR3 is 15 amino acids long. Germline-derived CDR1 and CDR2 are SNHLY and FYNNEI. CDR3 sequence: CARQHPGQYQETQYF. The CDR3 DNA is TGTGCCAGGCAACATCCGGGACAGTACCAAGAGACCCAGTACTTC.

J is TRBJ1-2 and V is TRBV27, with TRBD1 matching 9 bases. V lost 4 bases and J lost 1; bases outside the gene matches: 10. The CDR3 is 17 amino acids. CDR1 MNHEY and CDR2 SMNVEV come from the germline V gene (reference sequence). CDR3 sequence reads: CASSYRGPKALNYGYTF. CDR3 DNA sequence: TGTGCCAGCAGTTACAGGGGGCCCAAGGCCCTTAACTATGGCTACACCTTC.

There are a few counts of this clone. This sequence joins TRBV29-1 and TRBJ1-2, with D maybe TRBD1 (6 bases). Trimming shortened V by 0 bases and J by 4 bases, and 12 bases separated the two germline ends. Germline V lookup: CDR1 SQVTM, CDR2 ANQGSEA. The CDR3 covers 14 residues. The CDR3 DNA is TGCAGCGTTGAAGATGGGACATCCGTCTATGGCTACACCTTC. Residues: CSVEDGTSVYGYTF.

The chain joins TRBV7-9 to TRBJ2-5, with D possibly matching TRBD2 (5 bases). There are 14 residues in the CDR3. Germline loops: CDR1 SEHNR, CDR2 FQNEAQ (reference sequence). V was clipped by 4 bases and J by 1 base, with 10 bases between them. Here the CDR3 DNA reads TGTGCCAGCAGCTCATGGACTGGCCAAGAGACCCAGTACTTC. Its translation is CASSSWTGQETQYF. The entire variable domain, with the rest obtained from reference TRBV7-9 and TRBJ2-5, is as follows: DTGVSQNPRHKITKRGQNVTFRCDPISEHNRLYWYRQTLGQGPEFLTYFQNEAQLEKSRLLSDRFSAERPKGSFSTLEIQRTEQGDSAMYLCASSSWTGQETQYFGPGTRLLVL.

This sequence joins TRBV7-9 and TRBJ2-7; no clear D. Germline CDR1 is SEHNR and CDR2 is FQNEAQ (reference sequence). V was cut by 5 bases and J by 3 bases, with 11 bases left in between. The CDR3 runs to 13 residues. CDR3 protein: CASSPSTHYEQYF. The CDR3 DNA is TGTGCCAGCAGCCCATCGACCCACTACGAGCAGTACTTC.

By share of the sample, this clone is medium-sized. The chain employs TRBV15 and TRBJ2-7; TRBD2 is a possible D gene (5 bases). The germline V gene encodes CDR1 LNHNV and CDR2 YYDKDF (reference sequence). V shed 0 bases and J shed 6 bases, with 12 bases lying between them. The CDR3 contains 14 residues. The CDR3 loop is CATSRDHEGGEQYF. In DNA, the CDR3 is TGTGCCACCAGCAGAGATCACGAGGGCGGCGAGCAGTACTTC.

This clone showed up just a few times. The chain has TRBV10-3 and TRBJ2-4; 8 bases line up with TRBD2. Germline CDR1 is ENHRY and CDR2 is SYGVKD. V was pared by 10 bases and J by 9 bases, with 8 bases of the junction left unmatched. This CDR3 region has 12 residues. CDR3 in amino acids: CASSPSGGIQYF. The CDR3 DNA sequence: TGTGCCAGCAGCCCCAGCGGGGGCATTCAGTACTTC.

There are many counts of this clone. The V and J genes are TRBV7-9 and TRBJ1-2; a possible D gene is TRBD1 (6 bases). In germline, CDR1 is SEHNR, CDR2 FQNEAQ (reference sequence). The ends were cut back, 5 bases at V and 4 bases at J, with 20 bases in the middle. The CDR3 is 16 amino acids. CDR3 in DNA: TGTGCCAGCAGCCCTAGAACCGGGGGGGGCGTCTATGGCTACACCTTC. Protein sequence: CASSPRTGGGVYGYTF.

There are a few counts of this clone. CDR3: CASKPHPYEQYF. The CDR3 region has the DNA TGTGCCAGCAAGCCGCATCCCTACGAGCAGTACTTC. This chain links TRBV2 with TRBJ2-7, with D unresolved. The germline gives CDR1 SNHLY, CDR2 FYNNEI. The CDR3 covers 12 residues. V lost 7 bases and J 2 bases, leaving 9 bases between the germline ends.